The next 3 T cell receptor beta chains were all read from a single sample in a study of monozygotic twins with inflammatory bowel disease. TCRdb re-called the 5' RACE reads and catalogs CDR3 proteins one per entry, DNA excluded. In total, the table holds about 450,000 distinct CDR3 sequences. Sequencing was done on a sample of blood. These receptors were collected from a human donor with ulcerative colitis or Crohn's disease, or a healthy co-twin of an affected twin (not recorded which).

V and J are TRBV11-2 and TRBJ2-7; TCRdb returns TRBD2, unconfirmable since there is no DNA. Germline assignment: CDR1 SGHAT and CDR2 FQNNGV. The CDR3 covers 15 residues. The CDR3 sequence: CASSLFLGGGNEQYF.

The rearrangement links TRBV12-3 or TRBV12-4 to TRBJ2-2; TCRdb indicates TRBD2, and absent DNA this call remains unverified. This CDR3 region has 13 residues. This CDR3 reads CASSWGDTGELFF.

The chain joins TRBV5-1 to TRBJ2-1; there is no DNA to check the TCRdb D call of TRBD1. The V gene's germline CDR1 is SGHRS and CDR2 YFSETQ. CDR3 length: 15 amino acids. The CDR3 here is CASSLAGTEYNEQFF.